What follows are 15 T cell receptor beta chains derived from one specimen sequenced in a study of CD8+CD57+ T cells in acquired aplastic anemia. Researchers used genomic DNA as the template to profile TCR beta VDJ and CDR3. MiXCR, run by TCRdb on the reads, gives a single entry per CDR3 protein. The profile shows 60,000 or so distinct CDR3 sequences, about 50% of them singletons. Material for sequencing was sorted CD4+, CD8+, or CD8+CD57+ T cells (not recorded which) from PBMCs. The source is a human donor in good health, serving as a control.

This clonotype is categorized as medium-sized. The chain has TRBV10-3 and TRBJ2-7, with 10 bases that match TRBD1. This CDR3 is built from 15 residues. In germline, CDR1 is ENHRY, CDR2 SYGVKD. V lost 4 bases and J lost 6; bases outside the gene matches: 9. CDR3 loop: CAISGDRGRPSEQYF. The DNA of the CDR3 is TGTGCCATCAGTGGGGACAGGGGCCGTCCCTCCGAGCAGTACTTC.

The chain couples TRBV2 to TRBJ1-1; 8 nucleotides line up with TRBD1. CDR1 SNHLY and CDR2 FYNNEI come from the germline V gene. V lost 6 bases to trimming and J lost 1 base; unmatched junction nucleotides: 4. The CDR3 extends over 14 amino acids. CDR3 nucleotide sequence: TGTGCCAGCAGGCAACAGGGGGAGAACACTGAAGCTTTCTTT. Residues: CASRQQGENTEAFF. Full variable domain (outside the CDR3, taken from reference TRBV2 and TRBJ1-1): EPEVTQTPSHQVTQMGQEVILRCVPISNHLYFYWYRQILGQKVEFLVSFYNNEISEKSEIFDDQFSVERPDGSNFTLKIRSTKLEDSAMYFCASRQQGENTEAFFGQGTRLTVV.

There are many counts of this clonotype. The rearrangement joins TRBV6-1 to TRBJ2-6, with D possibly being TRBD1 (5 bases). V was cut by 5 bases and J by 0 bases, with 8 bases left in between. This CDR3 is 15 amino acids long. From germline, CDR1 is MNHNS and CDR2 SASEGT. The CDR3 bases are TGTGCCAGCAGTCTGGACAACTCTGGGGCCAACGTCCTGACTTTC. It is translated as CASSLDNSGANVLTF.

This clonotype was recorded at least ten times. The chain couples TRBV7-9 to TRBJ2-1; TRBD2 aligns across 9 bases. This CDR3 is built from 18 residues. The germline V gene has CDR1 SEHNR and CDR2 FQNEAQ (reference sequence). V trimming: 3 bases; J trimming: 4 bases; junction bases outside the gene matches: 13. Written as DNA, the CDR3 is TGTGCCAGCAGCTTTTTGGTAGTAGCGGGAGCCAAATACAATGAGCAGTTCTTC. Translating gives CASSFLVVAGAKYNEQFF. Full variable domain (missing parts from reference TRBV7-9 and TRBJ2-1): DTGVSQNPRHKITKRGQNVTFRCDPISEHNRLYWYRQTLGQGPEFLTYFQNEAQLEKSRLLSDRFSAERPKGSFSTLEIQRTEQGDSAMYLCASSFLVVAGAKYNEQFFGPGTRLTVL.

The chain is built from TRBV28 and TRBJ2-1, with 13 bases matching TRBD2. This CDR3 spans 17 amino acids. CDR1 and CDR2 (germline): MDHEN, SYDVKM. Losses at the gene ends were 1 base for V and 8 bases for J; bases not matched to a gene: 8. CDR3 sequence reads: CASSLFWTSGSFDEQFF. The CDR3 DNA follows: TGTGCCAGCAGTTTATTTTGGACTAGCGGGAGTTTTGATGAGCAGTTCTTC.

This clonotype has ten or more counts. One end of the junction varies from germline; a read error may be responsible. The chain uses TRBV11-1 and TRBJ1-3; D is ambiguous. Germline V gene sequence: CDR1 SGHAT, CDR2 FQDESV (reference sequence). There are 17 residues in the CDR3. In DNA form, the CDR3 reads TGTGCCAGCAGCCTAGCTCAGATCCCAACGGCTGGAAACACCATATATTTT. Residues: CASSLAQIPTAGNTIYF.

A few counts support this clonotype. The DNA for the CDR3 is TGTGCCAGTAGTATAGTAGGGCAGCCAAAACTGTTTTTT. Translating gives CASSIVGQPKLFF. The chain recombines TRBV19 with TRBJ1-4; unclear D gene. Trimming removed 1 base from V and 10 bases from J, with 10 bases in between. The CDR3 is 13 amino acids. Germline V gene data show CDR1 as LNHDA and CDR2 as SQIVND (reference sequence). The full variable domain, its missing parts supplied by reference TRBV19 and TRBJ1-4, is DGGITQSPKYLFRKEGQNVTLSCEQNLNHDAMYWYRQDPGQGLRLIYYSQIVNDFQKGDIAEGYSVSREKKESFPLTVTSAQKNPTAFYLCASSIVGQPKLFFGSGTQLSVL.

The J gene is TRBJ2-7, the V gene TRBV2; D unresolved. CDR1 is SNHLY, CDR2 FYNNEI, per germline. This CDR3 spans 12 amino acids. V lost 1 base and J lost 3, with 4 bases in between. The CDR3 region has the DNA TGTGCCAGCAGTGAAGGGGGCTACGAGCAGTACTTC. Translated: CASSEGGYEQYF.

This clonotype showed up just once. No conserved phenylalanine or tryptophan is present at the end of the CDR3, so a read error is the likely explanation. The V call is TRBV18, the J call TRBJ1-1; 7 bases agree with TRBD1. The germline CDR1 and CDR2 sequences are KGHSH and LQKENI. The CDR3 extends over 14 amino acids. With V trimmed by 4 bases and J by 0 bases, 2 bases remained unmatched. The CDR3 protein is CASSRDRLNTEAFL. The CDR3 DNA reads TGTGCCAGCTCACGGGACAGACTGAACACTGAAGCTTTCTTG.

This clonotype was seen repeatedly, ten times or more. The J gene is TRBJ2-7, the V gene TRBV5-4, with D possibly being TRBD1 or TRBD2 (5 bases each). In germline, CDR1 is SGHNT, CDR2 YYREEE (reference sequence). This CDR3 has 15 residues. The ends were cut back, 0 bases at V and 5 bases at J, with 15 bases in the middle. As DNA, the CDR3 is TGTGCCAGCAGCTTGGGGGGGACCTTCGCCCACGAGCAGTACTTC. Protein: CASSLGGTFAHEQYF.

The chain carries TRBV20-1 and TRBJ2-1, with 10 bases fitting TRBD2. Germline CDR1 reads DFQATT; CDR2 reads SNEGSKA (reference sequence). Germline trimming cut 5 bases from V and 6 bases from J; bases unmatched to any gene: 13. CDR3 length: 16 amino acids. The CDR3 coding sequence is TGCAGTGCTGGAGCGGAGCGGGAGGGCCGGGCCAATGAGCAGTTCTTC. This gives the protein CSAGAEREGRANEQFF.

This clonotype was recorded many times. The rearrangement joins TRBV5-1 to TRBJ2-2; 8 bases agree with TRBD2. Trimming cost V 5 bases and J 1 base; bases outside gene matches: 4. The V gene's germline CDR1 is SGHRS and CDR2 YFSETQ. The CDR3 consists of 15 residues. This chain's CDR3 is CASRALAENTGELFF. The CDR3 coding sequence is TGCGCCAGCAGGGCACTAGCGGAGAACACCGGGGAGCTGTTTTTT.

The CDR3 nucleotides are TGTGCCATCATTCCTAGCGGGGACTACAATGAGCAGTTCTTC. Its translation: CAIIPSGDYNEQFF. The gene calls are TRBV10-3 and TRBJ2-1, with 9 bases lining up with TRBD2. Germline-derived CDR1 and CDR2 are ENHRY and SYGVKD. V was pared by 7 bases and J by 3 bases, with 4 bases of the junction left unmatched. This CDR3 region has 14 residues.

The V call is TRBV19, the J call TRBJ1-2, with TRBD1 matching over 7 bases. The CDR3 has 14 amino acids. Germline V gene sequence: CDR1 LNHDA, CDR2 SQIVND (reference sequence). The CDR3 bases are TGTGCTAGCAGTGAACAGGGACAGTTCTATGGCTACACCTTC. This translates into CASSEQGQFYGYTF.

The genes are TRBV5-1 and TRBJ1-5; 7 bases align to TRBD1. With 1 base clipped from V and 4 bases from J, the junction kept 5 bases outside the gene matches. The CDR3 contains 15 residues. CDR1 SGHRS and CDR2 YFSETQ come from the germline V gene. CDR3 bases: TGCGCCAGCAGCTTGACAGGGGAAAGGAATCAGCCCCAGCATTTT. It specifies CASSLTGERNQPQHF.